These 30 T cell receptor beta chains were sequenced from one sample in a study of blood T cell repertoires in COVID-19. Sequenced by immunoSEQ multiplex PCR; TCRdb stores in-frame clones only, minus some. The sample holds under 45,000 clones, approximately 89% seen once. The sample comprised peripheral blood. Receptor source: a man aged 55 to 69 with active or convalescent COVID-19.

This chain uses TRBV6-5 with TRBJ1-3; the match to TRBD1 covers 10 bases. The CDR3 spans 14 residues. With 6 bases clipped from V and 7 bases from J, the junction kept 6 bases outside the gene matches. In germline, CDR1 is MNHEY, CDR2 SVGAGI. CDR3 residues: CASRVDRGTNTIYF. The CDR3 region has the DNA TGTGCCAGCAGGGTGGACAGGGGGACGAACACCATATATTTT.

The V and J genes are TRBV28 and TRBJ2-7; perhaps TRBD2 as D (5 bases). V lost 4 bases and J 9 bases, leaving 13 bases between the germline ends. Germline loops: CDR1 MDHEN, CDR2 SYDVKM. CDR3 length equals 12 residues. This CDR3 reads CASSSSGVGQYV. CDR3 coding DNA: TGTGCCAGCAGTTCCTCCGGGGTGGGGCAGTACGTC.

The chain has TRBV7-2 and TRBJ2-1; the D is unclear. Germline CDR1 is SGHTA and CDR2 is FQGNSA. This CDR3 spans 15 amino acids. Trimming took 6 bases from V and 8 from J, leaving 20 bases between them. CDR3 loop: CASSPLLRSSHEQFF. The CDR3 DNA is TGTGCCAGCAGTCCCTTACTTCGGTCGAGTCATGAGCAGTTCTTC.

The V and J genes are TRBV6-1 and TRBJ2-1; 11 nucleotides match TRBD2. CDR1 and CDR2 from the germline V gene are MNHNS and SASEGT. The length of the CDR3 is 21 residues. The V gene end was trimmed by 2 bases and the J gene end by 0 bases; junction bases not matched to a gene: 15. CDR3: CASSERRASGRLNLSYNEQFF. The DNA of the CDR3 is TGTGCCAGCAGTGAACGCCGCGCTAGCGGGAGGCTTAACCTCTCCTACAATGAGCAGTTCTTC.

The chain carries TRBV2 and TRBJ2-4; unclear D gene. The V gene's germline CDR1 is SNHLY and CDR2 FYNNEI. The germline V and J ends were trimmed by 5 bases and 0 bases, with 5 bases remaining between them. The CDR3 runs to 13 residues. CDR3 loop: CASSWQAKNIQYF. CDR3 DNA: TGTGCCAGCAGTTGGCAAGCCAAAAACATTCAGTACTTC.

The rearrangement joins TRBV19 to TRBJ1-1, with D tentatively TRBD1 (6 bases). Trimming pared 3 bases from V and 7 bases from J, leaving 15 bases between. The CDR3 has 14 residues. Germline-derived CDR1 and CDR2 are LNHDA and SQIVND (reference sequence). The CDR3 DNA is TGTGCCAGTAGTATGAGAAGGGGGAGTTTTGAAGCTTTCTTT. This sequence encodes CASSMRRGSFEAFF.

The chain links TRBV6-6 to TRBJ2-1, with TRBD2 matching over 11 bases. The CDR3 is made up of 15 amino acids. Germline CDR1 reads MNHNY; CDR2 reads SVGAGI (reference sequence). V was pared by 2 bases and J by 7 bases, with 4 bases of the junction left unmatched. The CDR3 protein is CASSYEASGGNEQFF. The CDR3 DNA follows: TGTGCCAGCAGTTACGAGGCTAGCGGGGGGAATGAGCAGTTCTTC.

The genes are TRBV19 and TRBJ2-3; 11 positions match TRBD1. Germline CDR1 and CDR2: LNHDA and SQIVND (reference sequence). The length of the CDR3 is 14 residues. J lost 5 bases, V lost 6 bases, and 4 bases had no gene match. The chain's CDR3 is CASRPGQGGDTQYF. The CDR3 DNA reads TGTGCCAGTAGGCCGGGACAGGGGGGAGATACGCAGTATTTT.

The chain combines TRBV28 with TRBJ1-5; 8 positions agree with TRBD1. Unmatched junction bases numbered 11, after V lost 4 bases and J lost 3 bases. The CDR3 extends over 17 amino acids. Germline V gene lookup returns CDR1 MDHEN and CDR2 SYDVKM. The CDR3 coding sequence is TGTGCCAGCAGTTCCGTCGGGCAGGGGGCTGTCAATCAGCCCCAGCATTTT. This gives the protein CASSSVGQGAVNQPQHF.

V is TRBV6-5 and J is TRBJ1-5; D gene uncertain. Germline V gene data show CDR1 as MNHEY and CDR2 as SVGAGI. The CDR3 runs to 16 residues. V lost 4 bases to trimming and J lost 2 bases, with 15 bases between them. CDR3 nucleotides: TGTGCCAGCAGTTCTGGTGGGGAGCAGGGCAATCAGCCCCAGCATTTT. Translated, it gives CASSSGGEQGNQPQHF.

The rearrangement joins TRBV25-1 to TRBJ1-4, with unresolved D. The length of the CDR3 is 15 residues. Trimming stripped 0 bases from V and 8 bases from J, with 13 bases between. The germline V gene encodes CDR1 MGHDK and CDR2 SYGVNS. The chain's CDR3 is CASSEYGIIGEKLFF. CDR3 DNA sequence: TGTGCCAGCAGTGAATACGGGATTATCGGGGAAAAACTGTTTTTT.

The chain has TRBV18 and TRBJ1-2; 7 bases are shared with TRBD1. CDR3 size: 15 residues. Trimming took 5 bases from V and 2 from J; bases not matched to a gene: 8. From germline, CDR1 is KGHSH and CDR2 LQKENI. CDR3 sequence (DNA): TGTGCCAGCTCAGCGACAGGGCTGGAAAACTATGGCTACACCTTC. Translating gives CASSATGLENYGYTF.

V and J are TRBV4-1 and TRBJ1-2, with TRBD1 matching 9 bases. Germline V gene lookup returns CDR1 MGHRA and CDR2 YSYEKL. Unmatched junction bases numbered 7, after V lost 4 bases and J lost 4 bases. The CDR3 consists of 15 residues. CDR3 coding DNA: TGCGCCAGCAGCCCCCGGGACAGGGAAGCCTATGGCTACACCTTC. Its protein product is CASSPRDREAYGYTF.

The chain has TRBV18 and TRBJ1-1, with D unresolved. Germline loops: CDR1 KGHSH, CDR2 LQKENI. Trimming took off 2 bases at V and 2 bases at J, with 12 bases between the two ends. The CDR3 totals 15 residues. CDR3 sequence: CASSPIQNVNTEAFF. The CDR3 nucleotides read TGTGCCAGCTCACCAATACAAAACGTTAACACTGAAGCTTTCTTT. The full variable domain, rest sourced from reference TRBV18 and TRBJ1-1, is NAGVMQNPRHLVRRRGQEARLRCSPMKGHSHVYWYRQLPEEGLKFMVYLQKENIIDESGMPKERFSAEFPKEGPSILRIQQVVRGDSAAYFCASSPIQNVNTEAFFGQGTRLTVV.

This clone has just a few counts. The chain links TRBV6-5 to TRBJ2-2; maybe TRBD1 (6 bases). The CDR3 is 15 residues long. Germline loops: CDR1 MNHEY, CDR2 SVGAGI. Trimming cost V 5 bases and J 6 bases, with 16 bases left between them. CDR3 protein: CASSTEYRAAGELFF. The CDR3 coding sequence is TGTGCCAGCAGTACAGAGTACAGGGCTGCCGGGGAGCTGTTTTTT.

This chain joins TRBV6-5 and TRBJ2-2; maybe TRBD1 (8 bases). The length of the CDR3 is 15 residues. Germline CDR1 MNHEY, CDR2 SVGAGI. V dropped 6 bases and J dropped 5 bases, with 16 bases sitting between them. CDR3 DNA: TGTGCCAGCAGCTTACAGGGGGGGGCTACCGGGGAGCTGTTTTTT. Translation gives CASSLQGGATGELFF.

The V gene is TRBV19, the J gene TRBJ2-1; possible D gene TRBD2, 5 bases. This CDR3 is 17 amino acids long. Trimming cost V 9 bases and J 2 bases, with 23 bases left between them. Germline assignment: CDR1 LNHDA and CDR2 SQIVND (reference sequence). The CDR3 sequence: CASRLRETKRPYNEQFF. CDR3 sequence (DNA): TGTGCCAGCCGACTCCGGGAAACCAAACGCCCCTACAATGAGCAGTTCTTC. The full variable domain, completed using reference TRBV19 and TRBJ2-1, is DGGITQSPKYLFRKEGQNVTLSCEQNLNHDAMYWYRQDPGQGLRLIYYSQIVNDFQKGDIAEGYSVSREKKESFPLTVTSAQKNPTAFYLCASRLRETKRPYNEQFFGPGTRLTVL.

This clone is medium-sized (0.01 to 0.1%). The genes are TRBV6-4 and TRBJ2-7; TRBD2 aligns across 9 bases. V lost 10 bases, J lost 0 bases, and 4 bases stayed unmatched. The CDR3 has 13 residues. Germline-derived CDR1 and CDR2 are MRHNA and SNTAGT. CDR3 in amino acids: CATQRGDSYEQYV. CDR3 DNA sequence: TGTGCCACTCAGCGGGGGGACTCCTACGAGCAGTACGTC.

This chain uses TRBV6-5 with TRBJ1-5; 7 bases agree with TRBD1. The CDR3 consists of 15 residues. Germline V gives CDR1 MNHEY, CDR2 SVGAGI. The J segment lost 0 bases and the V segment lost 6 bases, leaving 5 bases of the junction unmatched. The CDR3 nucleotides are TGTGCCAGCAGGACAGGGCGGCTTAGCAATCAGCCCCAGCATTTT. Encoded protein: CASRTGRLSNQPQHF.

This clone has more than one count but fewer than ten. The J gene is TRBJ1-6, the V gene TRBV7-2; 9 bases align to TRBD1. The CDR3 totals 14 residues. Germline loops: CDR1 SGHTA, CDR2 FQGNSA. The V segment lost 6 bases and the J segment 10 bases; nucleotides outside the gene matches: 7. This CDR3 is CASSLKTGGSPLHF. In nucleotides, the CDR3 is TGTGCCAGCAGTTTGAAGACAGGGGGATCACCCCTCCACTTT.

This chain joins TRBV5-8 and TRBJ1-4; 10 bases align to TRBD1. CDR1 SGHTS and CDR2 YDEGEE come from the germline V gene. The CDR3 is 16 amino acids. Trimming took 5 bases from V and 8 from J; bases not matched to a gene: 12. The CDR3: CASSRGTGELVEKLFF. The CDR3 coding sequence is TGTGCCAGCAGTCGTGGGACAGGGGAATTGGTAGAAAAACTGTTTTTT. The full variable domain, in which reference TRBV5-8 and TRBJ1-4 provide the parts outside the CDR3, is EAGVTQSPTHLIKTRGQQATLRCSPISGHTSVYWYQQALGLGLQFLLWYDEGEERNRGNFPPRFSGRQFPNYSSELNVNALELEDSALYLCASSRGTGELVEKLFFGSGTQLSVL.

This CDR3 is CATSDVVSGGSYNEQFF. CDR3 nucleotides: TGTGCCACCAGTGATGTCGTTAGCGGGGGGTCCTACAATGAGCAGTTCTTC. V and J are TRBV24-1 and TRBJ2-1; 10 bases match TRBD2. Germline-derived CDR1 and CDR2 are KGHDR and SFDVKD. The CDR3 totals 17 residues. Germline trimming cut 3 bases from V and 1 base from J; bases unmatched to any gene: 5.

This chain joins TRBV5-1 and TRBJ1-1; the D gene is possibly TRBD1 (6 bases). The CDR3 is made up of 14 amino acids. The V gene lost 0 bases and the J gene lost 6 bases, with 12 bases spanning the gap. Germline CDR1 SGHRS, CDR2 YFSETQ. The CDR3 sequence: CASSLGGLKAEAFF. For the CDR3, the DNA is TGCGCCAGCAGCTTGGGGGGGCTAAAGGCTGAAGCTTTCTTT.

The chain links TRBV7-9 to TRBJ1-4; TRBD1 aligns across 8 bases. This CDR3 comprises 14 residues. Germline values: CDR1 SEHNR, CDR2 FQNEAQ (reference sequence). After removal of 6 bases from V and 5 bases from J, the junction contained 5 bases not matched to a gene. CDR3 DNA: TGTGCCAGCAGAGGGGGACAGGAAAATGAAAAACTGTTTTTT. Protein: CASRGGQENEKLFF.

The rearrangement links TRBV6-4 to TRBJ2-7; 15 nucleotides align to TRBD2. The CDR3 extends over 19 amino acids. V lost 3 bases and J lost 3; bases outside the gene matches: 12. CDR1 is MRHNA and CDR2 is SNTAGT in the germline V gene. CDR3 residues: CASSDHSGTSGGPVYEQYV. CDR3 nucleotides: TGTGCCAGCAGTGATCACTCCGGGACTAGCGGGGGGCCAGTCTACGAGCAGTACGTC.

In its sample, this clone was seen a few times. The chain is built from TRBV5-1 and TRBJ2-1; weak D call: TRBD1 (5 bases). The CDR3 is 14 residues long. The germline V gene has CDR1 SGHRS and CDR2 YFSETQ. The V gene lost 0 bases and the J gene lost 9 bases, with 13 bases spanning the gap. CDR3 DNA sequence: TGCGCCAGCAGCTTGGTTTCAGGGAAGGGTGAGCAGTTCTTC. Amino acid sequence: CASSLVSGKGEQFF.

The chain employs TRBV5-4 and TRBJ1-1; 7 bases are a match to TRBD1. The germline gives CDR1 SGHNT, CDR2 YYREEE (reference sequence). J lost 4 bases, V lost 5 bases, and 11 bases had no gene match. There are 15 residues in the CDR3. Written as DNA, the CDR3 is TGTGCCAGCAGGAGGGGGAATGACAGGGCCACTGAAGCTTTCTTT. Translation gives CASRRGNDRATEAFF. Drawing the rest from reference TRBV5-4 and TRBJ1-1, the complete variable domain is ETGVTQSPTHLIKTRGQQVTLRCSSQSGHNTVSWYQQALGQGPQFIFQYYREEENGRGNFPPRFSGLQFPNYSSELNVNALELDDSALYLCASRRGNDRATEAFFGQGTRLTVV.

The CDR3, as DNA: TGCGCCAGCAGCTTGGGGCTCGGGGAAGCTTTCTTT. Translated: CASSLGLGEAFF. The V gene is TRBV5-1, the J gene TRBJ1-1; D not certain. Germline V lookup: CDR1 SGHRS, CDR2 YFSETQ. This CDR3 region has 12 residues. V lost 0 bases, J lost 8 bases, and 8 bases lay in between. Variable domain in full (rest from reference TRBV5-1 and TRBJ1-1): KAGVTQTPRYLIKTRGQQVTLSCSPISGHRSVSWYQQTPGQGLQFLFEYFSETQRNKGNFPGRFSGRQFSNSRSEMNVSTLELGDSALYLCASSLGLGEAFFGQGTRLTVV.

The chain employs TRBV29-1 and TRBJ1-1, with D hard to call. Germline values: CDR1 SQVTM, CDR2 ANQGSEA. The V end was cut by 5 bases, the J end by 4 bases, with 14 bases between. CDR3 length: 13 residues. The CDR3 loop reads CSVKQSHSTEAFF. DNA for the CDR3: TGCAGCGTTAAACAGTCTCATTCCACTGAAGCTTTCTTT.

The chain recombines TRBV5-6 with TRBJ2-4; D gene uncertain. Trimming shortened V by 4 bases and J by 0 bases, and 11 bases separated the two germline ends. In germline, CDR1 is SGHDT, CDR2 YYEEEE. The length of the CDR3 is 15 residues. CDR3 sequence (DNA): TGTGCCAGCAGCACTACCGAAAAAGCCAAAAACATTCAGTACTTC. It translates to CASSTTEKAKNIQYF.